This TCR beta chain was observed in a study of regulatory T cells in long-lasting Graves disease (dated by TCRdb to the early 2020s). Context from the whole study: Antithyroid drugs had been taken for less than 3 months by newly diagnosed Graves' disease patients. TCR sequencing covered some 13 persistent and 20 or so newly diagnosed Graves' disease patients, around 33 samples in total. Patients with persistent Graves' disease were compared with patients with newly diagnosed Graves' disease using TCR sequencing and RNA sequencing of peripheral blood. The study was registered as a clinical trial and conducted in China.

The label giving this sample's time point can be read as: newly diagnosed GD, antithyroid drugs for less than 3 months. RNA was extracted from PBMCs in TRIzol for both TCR sequencing and RNA sequencing. The diagnosis of Graves' disease followed American Thyroid Association guidelines. The patients came from an endocrinology department in Xi'an, China. Each patient gave approximately 9 milliliters of peripheral blood, collected in an EDTA anticoagulant tube. PBMCs were isolated by Ficoll Paque Plus density gradient separation without further T cell sorting. An Agilent 2100 Bioanalyzer and agarose gel were used to check RNA quality, while a NanoDrop 2000 measured RNA concentration. Results the study describes overall, beyond this receptor: Because the primary lesion, thyroid tissue, could not be accessed, the study looked at peripheral blood alone. Only the TCR beta chain was sequenced and analyzed. Persistent patients shared more public clonotypes among themselves (approximately 2,500) than newly diagnosed patients did (over 900). As a limitation, the authors acknowledged that the small sample size may reduce accuracy. Preferential use of TRBV28, TRBJ1-2 and TRBJ2-5 was observed in persistent disease, whereas TRBV20-1 and TRBJ2-1 were favored in newly diagnosed disease. Compared with newly diagnosed patients, patients with persistent Graves' disease had lower TCR Shannon entropy and fewer highly expanded clones, which suggests clonal expansion.

Notes on this clonotype: Its antigen is unknown. At one end the junction does not follow the germline gene, possibly because of a read error.

The germline V gene (reference sequence) provides CDR1 DFQATT and CDR2 SNEGSKA. The CDR3 has 14 amino acids, counting the end cysteine and phenylalanine. The retained sequence is limited to the CDR3, 42 bases, with the frame set at the first base. Library preparation employed multiplex PCR. Data came from an Illumina HiSeq 4000. CDR3 regions were amplified by Arm-PCR with iRepertoire HTBI primers to construct TCR beta libraries. Before sequencing, the PCR products underwent gel purification. In the authors' own workflow: Gene usage analysis of CDR3 amino acid clonotypes used the roughly 60 TRBV and 12 to 15 TRBJ segments found across samples. COPE and FqMerger were used to merge the filtered high-quality paired reads into contigs. BLAST was used to align contigs to the IMGT TRBV, TRBD and TRBJ reference genes, and CDR3 was defined following IMGT. Highly expanded clones were defined as clonotypes with a frequency above 0.1%. Shannon entropy was used to measure repertoire diversity, and the Gini coefficient was used to measure V-J evenness. Clonotypes shared by more than one individual were considered public. The public reads were run again by TCRdb, first through fastp at Q25 and then through MiXCR, and only productive beta chains were kept. Rows are combined by CDR3 protein, so each entry shows the most common genes and DNA. The authors' filters were not applied to this entry. The sample has approximately 350,000 distinct CDR3 sequences on record, over 9.5% of them singletons. The biggest ten clones account for 15% to 20% of the sample.

These data were also filed under a second study, of T cells in Graves' hyperthyroidism and ophthalmopathy. From that second study: Graves' hyperthyroidism was defined as stable when no progression to ophthalmopathy occurred over 18 months of follow-up. Hyperthyroidism patients were aged 18 to 65 years and newly diagnosed, with disease duration of less than 2 months. Any patient with an uncontrolled infection, another autoimmune disease, pregnancy or lactation was excluded. Diagnoses were established on the basis of clinical symptoms, serum thyroxine and TRAb, thyroid ultrasound, and orbital computed tomography. The TCR CDR3 was subjected to a first round of RT-PCR using the HTBI primer set and the Qiagen OneStep RT-PCR kit. Most expanded thyroid clonotypes (frequency above 0.001) were also detected in blood, suggesting blood repertoires may reflect thyroid immune responses. In cross-validation, a model built on a 13 V-J signature told ophthalmopathy apart from stable hyperthyroidism with approximately 90% sensitivity and roughly 81% specificity, and in testing the same model reached 80%/75%. During validation, the model predicted progression to ophthalmopathy a median of roughly six months ahead of onset, with almost 71% sensitivity and 72.22% specificity. A discovery cohort of about 100 patients, about 40 with Graves' ophthalmopathy and approximately 55 with stable Graves' hyperthyroidism, was used to find distinguishing TCR V-J signatures. An independent validation cohort of under 20 hyperthyroidism patients and 17 patients who later progressed to ophthalmopathy tested prospective prediction of ophthalmopathy. The 75 to 100 discovery patients were randomly divided into training and test sets at a 7:3 ratio. In addition, the study compared T-cell repertoires in thyroid tissue and in blood from 6 or 7 Graves' hyperthyroidism patients. After sampling, hyperthyroidism patients received methimazole starting at 30 mg daily, and ophthalmopathy patients received high-dose intravenous methylprednisolone. Libraries were constructed in a second round of multiplex PCR, after which size selection and purification were carried out. Paired-end sequencing of the libraries was performed with 100 bp reads on an Illumina HiSeq2000. SOAPnuke was used to process the raw data, with reads discarded if the reads contained adapters or uncalled bases, had a mean Phred below 15, or lacked an exact constant-primer or identifier match. COPE v1.2.5 was used to merge high-quality paired reads, and clonotypes were defined as unique nucleotide sequences. MiTCR v1.1 was used to align the clonotypes against IMGT TRBV, TRBD and TRBJ reference segments. Only V-J combinations with frequency above 0.0001, covering roughly 99% of repertoires, were analysed. The TCS score was defined as F50 (clonal expansion) divided by E x V (chaos), with BLOSUM62-based TCRdist calculated between CDR3 peptides within each V-J. Welch's t-statistics and random forest reduced 450 to 600 V-J features to 10 to 15, which were used in a naive Bayes classifier (R e1071). Sample size was not statistically predetermined, and investigators were not blinded to group allocation. The paper describes TCR Vbeta CDR3 sequencing of 140 or so peripheral blood samples, made up of some 40 ophthalmopathy patients, 70 to 75 hyperthyroidism patients and roughly 17 progressor patients.

The receptor chain draws on TRBV20-1 and TRBJ1-5, with no confident D gene call. The receptor comes from a woman between 18 and 29 years old with Graves disease. Donor details come from another sample of the same person, matched by shared clones. Source: peripheral blood mononuclear cells (PBMCs), taken at new diagnosis, from a patient treated with antithyroid drugs. The CDR3 protein sequence reads: CSARGGTFNEPQHF. The DNA sequence reads TGCAGTGCTAGAGGTGGCACTTTCAATGAGCCCCAGCATTTT.